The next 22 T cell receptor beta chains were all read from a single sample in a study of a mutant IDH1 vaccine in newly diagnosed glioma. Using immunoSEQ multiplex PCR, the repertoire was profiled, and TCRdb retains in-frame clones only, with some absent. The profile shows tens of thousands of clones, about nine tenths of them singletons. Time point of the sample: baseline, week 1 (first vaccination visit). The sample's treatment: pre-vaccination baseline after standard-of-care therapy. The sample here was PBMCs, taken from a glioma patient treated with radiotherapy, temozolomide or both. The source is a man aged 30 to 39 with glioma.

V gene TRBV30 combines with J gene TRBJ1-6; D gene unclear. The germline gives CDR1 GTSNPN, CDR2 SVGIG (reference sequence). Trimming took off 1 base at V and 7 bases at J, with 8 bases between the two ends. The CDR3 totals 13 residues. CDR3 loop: CAWSGEWNSPLHF. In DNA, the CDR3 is TGTGCCTGGAGTGGGGAATGGAATTCACCCCTCCACTTT.

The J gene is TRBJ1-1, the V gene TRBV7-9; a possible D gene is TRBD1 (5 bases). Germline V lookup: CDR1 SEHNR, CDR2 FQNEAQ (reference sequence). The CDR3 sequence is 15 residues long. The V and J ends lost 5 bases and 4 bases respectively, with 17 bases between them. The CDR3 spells CASSPPAGEGTEAFF. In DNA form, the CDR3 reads TGTGCCAGCAGCCCGCCGGCGGGGGAGGGCACTGAAGCTTTCTTT.

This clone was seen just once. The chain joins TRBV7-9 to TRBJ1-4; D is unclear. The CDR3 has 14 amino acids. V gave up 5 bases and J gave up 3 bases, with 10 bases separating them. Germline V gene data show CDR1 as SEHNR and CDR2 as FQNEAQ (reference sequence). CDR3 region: CASSAGRSNEKLFF. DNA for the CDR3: TGTGCCAGCAGCGCTGGGCGGTCTAATGAAAAACTGTTTTTT.

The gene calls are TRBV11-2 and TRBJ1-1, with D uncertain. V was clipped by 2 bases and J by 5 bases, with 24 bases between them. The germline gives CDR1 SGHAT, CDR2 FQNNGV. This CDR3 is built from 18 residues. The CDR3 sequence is CASSLSGVKLSPGTEAFF. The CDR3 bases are TGTGCCAGCAGCTTATCAGGAGTAAAACTTTCTCCGGGGACTGAAGCTTTCTTT. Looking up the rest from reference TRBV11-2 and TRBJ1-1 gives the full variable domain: EAGVAQSPRYKIIEKRQSVAFWCNPISGHATLYWYQQILGQGPKLLIQFQNNGVVDDSQLPKDRFSAERLKGVDSTLKIQPAKLEDSAVYLCASSLSGVKLSPGTEAFFGQGTRLTVV.

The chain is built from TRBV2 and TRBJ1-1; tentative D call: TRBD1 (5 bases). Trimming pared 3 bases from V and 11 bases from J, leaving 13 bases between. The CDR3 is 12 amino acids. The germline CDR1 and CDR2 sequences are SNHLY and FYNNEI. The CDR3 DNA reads TGTGCCAGCAGTGATAGGGGCCCTGGGGCTTTCTTT. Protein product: CASSDRGPGAFF.

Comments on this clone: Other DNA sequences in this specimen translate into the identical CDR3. The CDR3: CASSLDSYNEQFF. DNA for the CDR3: TGTGCCAGCAGCCTGGACAGTTACAATGAGCAGTTCTTC. V gene TRBV5-5 combines with J gene TRBJ2-1, with D perhaps TRBD1 (6 bases). Trimming took off 4 bases at V and 4 bases at J, with 9 bases between the two ends. Germline CDR1 and CDR2: SGHKS and YYEKEE (reference sequence). The CDR3 totals 13 residues.

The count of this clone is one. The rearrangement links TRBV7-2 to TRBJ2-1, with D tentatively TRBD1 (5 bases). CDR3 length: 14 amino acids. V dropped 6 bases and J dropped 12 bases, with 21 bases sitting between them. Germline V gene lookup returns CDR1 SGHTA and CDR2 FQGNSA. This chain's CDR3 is CASRGPSVLFGQFF. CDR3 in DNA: TGTGCCAGCAGGGGGCCCTCAGTACTCTTCGGGCAGTTCTTC.

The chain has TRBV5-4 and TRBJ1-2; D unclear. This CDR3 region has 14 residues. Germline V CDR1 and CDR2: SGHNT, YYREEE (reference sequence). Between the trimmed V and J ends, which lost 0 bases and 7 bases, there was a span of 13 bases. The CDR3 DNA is TGTGCCAGCAGCTTGGAGGCTAGGCCAGGTGGCTACACCTTC. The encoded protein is CASSLEARPGGYTF. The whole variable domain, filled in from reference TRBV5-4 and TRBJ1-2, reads ETGVTQSPTHLIKTRGQQVTLRCSSQSGHNTVSWYQQALGQGPQFIFQYYREEENGRGNFPPRFSGLQFPNYSSELNVNALELDDSALYLCASSLEARPGGYTFGSGTRLTVV.

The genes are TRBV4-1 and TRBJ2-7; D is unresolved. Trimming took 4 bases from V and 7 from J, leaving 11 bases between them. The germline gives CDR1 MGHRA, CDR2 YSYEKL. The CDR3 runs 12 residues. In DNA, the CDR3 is TGCGCCAGCAGCCTGAACGGCCGTGAGCAGTACTTC. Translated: CASSLNGREQYF.

The DNA for the CDR3 is TGTGCCAGCAGCGATGACAGCCGTAGCACAGATACGCAGTATTTT. It is translated as CASSDDSRSTDTQYF. This chain connects TRBV7-2 to TRBJ2-3, with D possibly matching TRBD1 (5 bases). Trimming left V 5 bases short and J 0 bases short, with 12 bases between. From germline, CDR1 is SGHTA and CDR2 FQGNSA. CDR3 length: 15 residues.

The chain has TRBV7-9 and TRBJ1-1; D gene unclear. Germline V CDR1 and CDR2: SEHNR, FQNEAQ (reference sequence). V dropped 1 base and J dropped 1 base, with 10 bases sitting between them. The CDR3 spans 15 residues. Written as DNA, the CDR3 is TGTGCCAGCAGCTTAGGAGGAGGGAGGAACACTGAAGCTTTCTTT. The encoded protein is CASSLGGGRNTEAFF.

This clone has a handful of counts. The CDR3 DNA sequence: TGTGCCTGGAGTTTTGGACAGAGCTATGGCTACACCTTC. Its protein product is CAWSFGQSYGYTF. The rearrangement links TRBV30 to TRBJ1-2, with TRBD1 as a possible D gene (6 bases). Germline V gene sequence: CDR1 GTSNPN, CDR2 SVGIG (reference sequence). This CDR3 region has 13 residues. Trimming cost V 2 bases and J 4 bases, with 11 bases left between them. Full variable domain (remainder filled in from reference TRBV30 and TRBJ1-2): SQTIHQWPATLVQPVGSPLSLECTVEGTSNPNLYWYRQAAGRGLQLLFYSVGIGQISSEVPQNLSASRPQDRQFILSSKKLLLSDSGFYLCAWSFGQSYGYTFGSGTRLTVV.

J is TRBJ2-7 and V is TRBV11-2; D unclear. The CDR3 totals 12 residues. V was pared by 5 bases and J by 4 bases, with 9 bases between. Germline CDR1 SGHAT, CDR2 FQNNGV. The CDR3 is CASSLGWYEQYF. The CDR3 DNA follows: TGTGCCAGCAGCCTTGGCTGGTACGAGCAGTACTTC. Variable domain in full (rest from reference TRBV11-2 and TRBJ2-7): EAGVAQSPRYKIIEKRQSVAFWCNPISGHATLYWYQQILGQGPKLLIQFQNNGVVDDSQLPKDRFSAERLKGVDSTLKIQPAKLEDSAVYLCASSLGWYEQYFGPGTRLTVT.

The CDR3 nucleotides read TGTGCCAGCAGCCATTCTAACTATGGCTACACCTTC. Translated, it gives CASSHSNYGYTF. The V and J genes are TRBV7-2 and TRBJ1-2; D uncertain. Trimming removed 5 bases at V and 0 bases at J, with 4 bases between. Germline V gene sequence: CDR1 SGHTA, CDR2 FQGNSA. The length of the CDR3 is 12 residues. Full variable domain (remainder filled in from reference TRBV7-2 and TRBJ1-2): GAGVSQSPSNKVTEKGKDVELRCDPISGHTALYWYRQSLGQGLEFLIYFQGNSAPDKSGLPSDRFSAERTGGSVSTLTIQRTQQEDSAVYLCASSHSNYGYTFGSGTRLTVV.

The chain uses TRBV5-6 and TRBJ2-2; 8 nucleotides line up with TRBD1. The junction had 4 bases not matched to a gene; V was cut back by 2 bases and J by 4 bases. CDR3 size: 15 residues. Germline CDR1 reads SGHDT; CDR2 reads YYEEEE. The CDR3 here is CASSLTGGSTGELFF. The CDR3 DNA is TGTGCCAGCAGCTTAACAGGGGGATCCACCGGGGAGCTGTTTTTT. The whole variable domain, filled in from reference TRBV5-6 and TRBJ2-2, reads DAGVTQSPTHLIKTRGQQVTLRCSPKSGHDTVSWYQQALGQGPQFIFQYYEEEERQRGNFPDRFSGHQFPNYSSELNVNALLLGDSALYLCASSLTGGSTGELFFGEGSRLTVL.

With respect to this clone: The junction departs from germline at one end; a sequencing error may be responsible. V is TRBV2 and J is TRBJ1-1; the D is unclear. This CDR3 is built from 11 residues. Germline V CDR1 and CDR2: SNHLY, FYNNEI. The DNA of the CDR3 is TGCCCCAGCGGGGTGGGCACTGAAGCTTTCTTT. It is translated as CPSGVGTEAFF.

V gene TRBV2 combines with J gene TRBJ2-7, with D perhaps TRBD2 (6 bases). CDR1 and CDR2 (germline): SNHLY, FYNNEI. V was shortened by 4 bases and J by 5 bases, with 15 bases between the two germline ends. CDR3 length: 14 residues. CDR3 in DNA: TGTGCCAGCAGTGGACAAGGAGGGCTAGACGAGCAGTACTTC. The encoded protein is CASSGQGGLDEQYF.

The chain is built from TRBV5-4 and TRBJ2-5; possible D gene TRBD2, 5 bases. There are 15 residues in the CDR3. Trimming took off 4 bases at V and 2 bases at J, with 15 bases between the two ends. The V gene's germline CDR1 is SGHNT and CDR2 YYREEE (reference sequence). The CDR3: CASSLRTGLQETQYF. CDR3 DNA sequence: TGTGCCAGCAGCCTAAGGACGGGATTACAAGAGACCCAGTACTTC.

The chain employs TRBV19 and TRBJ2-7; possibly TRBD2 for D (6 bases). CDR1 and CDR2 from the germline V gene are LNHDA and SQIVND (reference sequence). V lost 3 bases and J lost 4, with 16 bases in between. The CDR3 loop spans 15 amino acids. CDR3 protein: CASSIYLGGGYEQYF. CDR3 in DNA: TGTGCCAGTAGTATCTACCTGGGAGGAGGGTACGAGCAGTACTTC.

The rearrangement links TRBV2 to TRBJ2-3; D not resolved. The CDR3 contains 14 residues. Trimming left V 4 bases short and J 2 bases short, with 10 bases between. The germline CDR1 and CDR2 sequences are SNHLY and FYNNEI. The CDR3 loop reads CASSVITVTDTQYF. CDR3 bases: TGTGCCAGCAGTGTAATAACAGTCACAGATACGCAGTATTTT.

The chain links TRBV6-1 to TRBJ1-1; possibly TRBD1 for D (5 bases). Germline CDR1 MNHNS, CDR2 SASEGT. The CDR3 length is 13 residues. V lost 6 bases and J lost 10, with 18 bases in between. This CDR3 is CASRGGGEGPAFF. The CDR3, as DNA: TGTGCCAGCAGGGGGGGAGGGGAAGGGCCAGCTTTCTTT.

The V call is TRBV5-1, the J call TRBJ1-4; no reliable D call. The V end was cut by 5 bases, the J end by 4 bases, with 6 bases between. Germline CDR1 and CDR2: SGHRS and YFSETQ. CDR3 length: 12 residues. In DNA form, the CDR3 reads TGCGCCAGCAGGACCGATAATGAAAAACTGTTTTTT. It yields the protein CASRTDNEKLFF.